This T cell receptor beta chain was sequenced for a study of CD8 T cells in Susac syndrome. Study observations and caveats: By the study's own acknowledgment, its TCR sequencing and HLA analysis included relatively few individuals.

In blood CD8+ and CD4+ T cells, TCR beta underwent sequencing. The patients serving as multiple sclerosis controls were treatment-naive. They had stable or active relapsing-remitting disease and fulfilled revised McDonald criteria. This clonotype was picked up a small number of times. Its antigen is not identified. V lost 2 bases to trimming and J lost 5 bases, with 6 bases between them. Germline V gene lookup returns CDR1 GTSNPN and CDR2 SVGIG (reference sequence). The CDR3 is made up of 11 amino acids. Random-hexamer reverse transcription was applied to roughly 0.5 to 1 ug RNA. Across 54 Vbeta and 13 Jbeta, immunoSEQ multiplex PCR amplified TCR beta CDR3. TCRdb recomputed calls from the immunoSEQ multiplex PCR reads with MiXCR, one row per CDR3 protein. The data contain 180,000 or so distinct CDR3 sequences, 90% to 95% of them singletons.

Sequencing used CD4+ T cells from PBMCs. The sequence derives from a human donor with multiple sclerosis. V usage is TRBV30 and J usage is TRBJ1-2, with D unclear. This CDR3 reads CAWSPGYGYTF. The CDR3 DNA follows: TGTGCCTGGAGTCCCGGGTATGGCTACACCTTC.